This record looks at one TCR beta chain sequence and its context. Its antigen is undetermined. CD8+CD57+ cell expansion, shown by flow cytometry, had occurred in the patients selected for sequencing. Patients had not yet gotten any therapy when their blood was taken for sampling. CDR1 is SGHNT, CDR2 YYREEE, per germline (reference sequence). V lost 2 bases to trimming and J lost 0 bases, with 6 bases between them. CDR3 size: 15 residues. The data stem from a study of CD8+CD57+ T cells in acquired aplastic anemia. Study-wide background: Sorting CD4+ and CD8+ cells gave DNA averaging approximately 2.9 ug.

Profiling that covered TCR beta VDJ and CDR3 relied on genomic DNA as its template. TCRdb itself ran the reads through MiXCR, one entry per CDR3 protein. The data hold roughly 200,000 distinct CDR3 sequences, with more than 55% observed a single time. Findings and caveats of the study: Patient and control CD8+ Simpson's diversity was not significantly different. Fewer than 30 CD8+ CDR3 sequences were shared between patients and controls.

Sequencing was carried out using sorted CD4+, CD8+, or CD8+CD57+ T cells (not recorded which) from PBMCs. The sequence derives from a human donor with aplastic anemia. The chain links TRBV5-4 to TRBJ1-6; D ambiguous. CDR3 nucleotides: TGTGCCAGCAGCTTACGGGCCTCCTATAATTCACCCCTCCACTTT. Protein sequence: CASSLRASYNSPLHF.